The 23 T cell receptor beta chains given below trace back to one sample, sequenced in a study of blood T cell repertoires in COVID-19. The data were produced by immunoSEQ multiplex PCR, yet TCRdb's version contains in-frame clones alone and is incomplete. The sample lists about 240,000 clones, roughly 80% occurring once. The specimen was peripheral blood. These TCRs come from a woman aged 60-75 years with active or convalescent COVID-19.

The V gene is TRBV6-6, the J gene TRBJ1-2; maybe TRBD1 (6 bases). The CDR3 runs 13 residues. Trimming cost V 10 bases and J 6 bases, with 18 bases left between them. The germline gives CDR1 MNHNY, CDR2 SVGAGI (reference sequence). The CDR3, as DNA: TGTGCCATCCAATTCAGGACAGCTGATGGCTACACCTTC. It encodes CAIQFRTADGYTF.

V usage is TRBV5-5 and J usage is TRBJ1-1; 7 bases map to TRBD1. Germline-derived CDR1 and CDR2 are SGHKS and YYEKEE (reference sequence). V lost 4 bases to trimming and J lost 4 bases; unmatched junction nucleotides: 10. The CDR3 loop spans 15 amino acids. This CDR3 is CASSNQAQGGTEAFF. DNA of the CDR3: TGTGCCAGCAGCAACCAAGCGCAGGGGGGCACTGAAGCTTTCTTT.

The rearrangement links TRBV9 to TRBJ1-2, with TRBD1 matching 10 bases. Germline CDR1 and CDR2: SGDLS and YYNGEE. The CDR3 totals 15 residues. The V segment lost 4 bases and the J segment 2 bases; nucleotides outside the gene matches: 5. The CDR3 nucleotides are TGTGCCAGCAGCTCAAAGGGACAGGGGAACTATGGCTACACCTTC. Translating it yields CASSSKGQGNYGYTF.

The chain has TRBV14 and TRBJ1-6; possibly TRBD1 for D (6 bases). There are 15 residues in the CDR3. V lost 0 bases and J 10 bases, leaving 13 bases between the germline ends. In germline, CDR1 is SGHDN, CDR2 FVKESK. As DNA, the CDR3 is TGTGCCAGCAGCCAAGATCAAGTCAGGGGCTCACCCCTCCACTTT. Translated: CASSQDQVRGSPLHF.

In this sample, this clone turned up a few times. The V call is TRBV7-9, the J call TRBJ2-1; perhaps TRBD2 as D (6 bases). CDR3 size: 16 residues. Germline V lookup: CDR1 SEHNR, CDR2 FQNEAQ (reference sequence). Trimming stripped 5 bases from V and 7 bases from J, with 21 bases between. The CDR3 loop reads CASSPINKRVGNEQFF. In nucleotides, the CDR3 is TGTGCCAGCAGCCCGATTAACAAGCGGGTTGGGAATGAGCAGTTCTTC.

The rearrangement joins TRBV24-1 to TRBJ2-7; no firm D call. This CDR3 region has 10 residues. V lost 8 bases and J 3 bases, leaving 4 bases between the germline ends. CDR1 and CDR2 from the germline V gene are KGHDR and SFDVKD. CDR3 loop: CATTHYEQYF. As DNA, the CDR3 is TGTGCCACCACCCACTACGAGCAGTACTTC.

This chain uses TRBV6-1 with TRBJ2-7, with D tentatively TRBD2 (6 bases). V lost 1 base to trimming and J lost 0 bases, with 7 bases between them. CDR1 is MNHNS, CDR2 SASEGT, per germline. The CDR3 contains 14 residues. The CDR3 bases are TGTGCCAGCAGTGAAGGCGGGACCTCCTACGAGCAGTACTTC. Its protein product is CASSEGGTSYEQYF.

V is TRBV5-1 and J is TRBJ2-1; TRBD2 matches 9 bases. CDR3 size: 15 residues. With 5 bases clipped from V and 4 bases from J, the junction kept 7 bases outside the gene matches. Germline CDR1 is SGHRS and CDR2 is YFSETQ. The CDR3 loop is CASSPTSGLYNEQFF. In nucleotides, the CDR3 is TGCGCCAGCAGTCCTACTAGCGGGCTATACAATGAGCAGTTCTTC.

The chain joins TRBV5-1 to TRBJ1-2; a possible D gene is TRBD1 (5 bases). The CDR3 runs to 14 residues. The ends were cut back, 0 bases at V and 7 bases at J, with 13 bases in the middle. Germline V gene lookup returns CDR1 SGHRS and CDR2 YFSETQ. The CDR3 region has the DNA TGCGCCAGCAGCTTGGGGCGACAGAAATCTGGCTACACCTTC. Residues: CASSLGRQKSGYTF.

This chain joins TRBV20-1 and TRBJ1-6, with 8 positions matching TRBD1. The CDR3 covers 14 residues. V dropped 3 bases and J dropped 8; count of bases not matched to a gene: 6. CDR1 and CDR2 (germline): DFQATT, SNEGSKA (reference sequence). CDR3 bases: TGCAGTGCTAGTAAGGGACAGGAGGATTCACCCCTCCACTTT. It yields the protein CSASKGQEDSPLHF.

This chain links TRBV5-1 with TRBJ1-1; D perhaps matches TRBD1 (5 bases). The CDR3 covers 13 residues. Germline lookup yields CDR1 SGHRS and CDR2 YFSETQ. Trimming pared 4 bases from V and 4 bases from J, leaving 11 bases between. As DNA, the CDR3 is TGCGCCAGCAGCCCCCCGGGGGGCACTGAAGCTTTCTTT. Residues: CASSPPGGTEAFF.

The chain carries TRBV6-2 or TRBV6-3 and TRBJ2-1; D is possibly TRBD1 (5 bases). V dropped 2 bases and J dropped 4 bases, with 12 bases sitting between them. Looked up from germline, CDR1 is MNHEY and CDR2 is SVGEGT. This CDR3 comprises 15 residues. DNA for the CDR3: TGTGCCAGCAGTTACCCCGGACACCGGTACAATGAGCAGTTCTTC. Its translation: CASSYPGHRYNEQFF.

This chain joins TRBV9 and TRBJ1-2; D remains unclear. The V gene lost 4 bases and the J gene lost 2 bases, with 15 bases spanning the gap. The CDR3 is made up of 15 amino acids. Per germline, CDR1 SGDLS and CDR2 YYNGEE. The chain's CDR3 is CASSPRLTLNYGYTF. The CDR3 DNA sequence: TGTGCCAGCAGCCCCAGATTAACGCTGAACTATGGCTACACCTTC.

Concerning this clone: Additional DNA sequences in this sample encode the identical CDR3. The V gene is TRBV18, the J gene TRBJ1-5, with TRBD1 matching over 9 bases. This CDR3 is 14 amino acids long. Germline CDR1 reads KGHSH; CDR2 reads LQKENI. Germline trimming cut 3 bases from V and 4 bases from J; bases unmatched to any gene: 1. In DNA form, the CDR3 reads TGTGCCAGCTCACCTGGACAGGGGAATCAGCCCCAGCATTTT. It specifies CASSPGQGNQPQHF.

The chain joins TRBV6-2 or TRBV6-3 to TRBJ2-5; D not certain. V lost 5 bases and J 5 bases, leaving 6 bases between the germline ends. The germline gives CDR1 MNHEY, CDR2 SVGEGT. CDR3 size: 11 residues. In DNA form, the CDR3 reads TGTGCCAGCAGTGAGAAGGAGACCCAGTACTTC. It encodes CASSEKETQYF.

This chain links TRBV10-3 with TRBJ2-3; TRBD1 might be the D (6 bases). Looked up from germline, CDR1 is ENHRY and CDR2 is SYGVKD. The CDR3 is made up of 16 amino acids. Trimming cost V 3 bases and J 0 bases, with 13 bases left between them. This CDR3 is CAISDPGQSSTDTQYF. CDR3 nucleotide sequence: TGTGCCATCAGTGACCCCGGACAGTCTAGCACAGATACGCAGTATTTT.

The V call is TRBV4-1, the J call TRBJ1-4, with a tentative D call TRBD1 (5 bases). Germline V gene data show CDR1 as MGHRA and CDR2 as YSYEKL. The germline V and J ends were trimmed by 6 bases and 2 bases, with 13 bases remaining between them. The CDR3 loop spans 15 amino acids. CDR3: CASRPLGGTNEKLFF. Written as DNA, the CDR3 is TGCGCCAGCAGGCCACTCGGGGGTACTAATGAAAAACTGTTTTTT.

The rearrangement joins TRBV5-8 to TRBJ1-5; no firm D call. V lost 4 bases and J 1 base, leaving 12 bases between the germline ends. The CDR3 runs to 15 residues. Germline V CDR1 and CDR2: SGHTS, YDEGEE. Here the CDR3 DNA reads TGTGCCAGCAGCCCCTCCGGGATCAGCAATCAGCCCCAGCATTTT. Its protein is CASSPSGISNQPQHF. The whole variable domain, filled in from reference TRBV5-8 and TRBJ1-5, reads EAGVTQSPTHLIKTRGQQATLRCSPISGHTSVYWYQQALGLGLQFLLWYDEGEERNRGNFPPRFSGRQFPNYSSELNVNALELEDSALYLCASSPSGISNQPQHFGDGTRLSIL.

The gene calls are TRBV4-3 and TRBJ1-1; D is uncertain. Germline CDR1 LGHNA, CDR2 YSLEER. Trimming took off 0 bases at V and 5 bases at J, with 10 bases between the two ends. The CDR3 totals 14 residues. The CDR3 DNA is TGCGCCAGCAGCCAAGAGGACTACGGGACTGAAGCTTTCTTT. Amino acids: CASSQEDYGTEAFF.

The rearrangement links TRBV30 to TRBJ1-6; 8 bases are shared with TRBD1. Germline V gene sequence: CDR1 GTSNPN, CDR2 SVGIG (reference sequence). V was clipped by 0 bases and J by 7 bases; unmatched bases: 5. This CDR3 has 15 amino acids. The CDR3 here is CAWSVRGQGNSPLHF. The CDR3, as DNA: TGTGCCTGGAGTGTACGAGGACAGGGAAATTCACCCCTCCACTTT.

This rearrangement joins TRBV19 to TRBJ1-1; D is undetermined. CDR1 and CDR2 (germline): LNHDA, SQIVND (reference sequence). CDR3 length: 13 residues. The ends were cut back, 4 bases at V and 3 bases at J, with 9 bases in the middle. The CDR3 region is CASSREWDTEAFF. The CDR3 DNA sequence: TGTGCCAGTAGTAGGGAGTGGGACACTGAAGCTTTCTTT.

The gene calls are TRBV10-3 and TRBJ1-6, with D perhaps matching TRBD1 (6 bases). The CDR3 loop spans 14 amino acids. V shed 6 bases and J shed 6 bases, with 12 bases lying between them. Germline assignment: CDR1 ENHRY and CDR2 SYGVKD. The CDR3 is CAISRDMGNSPLHF. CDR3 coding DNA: TGTGCCATCAGCCGGGACATGGGTAATTCACCCCTCCACTTT.

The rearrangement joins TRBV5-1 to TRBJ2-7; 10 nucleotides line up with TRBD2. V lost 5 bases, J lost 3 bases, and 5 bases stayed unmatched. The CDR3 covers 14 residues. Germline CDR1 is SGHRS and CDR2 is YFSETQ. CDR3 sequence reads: CASRVSGGDYEQYF. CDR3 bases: TGCGCCAGCAGAGTGAGCGGGGGGGACTACGAGCAGTACTTC. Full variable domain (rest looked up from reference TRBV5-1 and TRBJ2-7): KAGVTQTPRYLIKTRGQQVTLSCSPISGHRSVSWYQQTPGQGLQFLFEYFSETQRNKGNFPGRFSGRQFSNSRSEMNVSTLELGDSALYLCASRVSGGDYEQYFGPGTRLTVT.